This T cell receptor beta chain is from a study of long-term antiretroviral therapy in people with HIV. The study's findings and limits: Diversity remained lower than transplant donor controls, even though it increased after ART.

A note on this clone: Its target is unknown.

CDR1 and CDR2 from the germline V gene are MNHNY and SVGAGI (reference sequence). V lost 8 bases, J lost 1 base, and 2 bases lay in between. The CDR3 consists of 11 residues. Survey level was the resolution at which the v3.0 immunoSEQ assay ran. Sequencing was directed toward 40,000-50,000 T-cell genomes in each sample. Data came from immunoSEQ multiplex PCR; TCRdb stores just in-frame clones and leaves some out. The data hold about 34,000 clones, with 70% to 90% observed a single time. The sequence derives from a young man with HIV. The sample consisted of unsorted PBMCs, taken 1.1 years after starting antiretroviral therapy. The rearrangement links TRBV6-6 to TRBJ2-2; D remains ambiguous. The CDR3 sequence is CASGNTGELFF. In DNA form, the CDR3 reads TGTGCCAGCGGGAACACCGGGGAGCTGTTTTTT.